This T cell receptor (beta chain) was identified during a study of molecular identifiers for immune sequencing clone quantification. Study-wide context: In replicates, RNA from around 20,000 or 100,000 naive CD8 cells was divided five ways and four parts were sequenced. Whole-study findings and limits: A single cell's spiked Jurkat TCR RNA was reportedly detectable among about a million naive cells. The study found clones above 20 RNA copies held over 98% of effector molecules and under 1% in naive cells.

V shed 5 bases and J shed 5 bases, with 14 bases lying between them. This CDR3 contains 14 residues. CDR1 is PRHDT, CDR2 FYEKMQ, per germline (reference sequence). TCRdb redid the calling of the PCR reads with MiXCR, one entry per CDR3 protein. Of hundreds of thousands of distinct CDR3 sequences in the sample, roughly 21% were seen once. This clonotype appeared a few times. Its antigen is still unknown. This clone may be a read error of a much larger clone one base away. Source material: naive CD8+ T cells from blood, with Jurkat cell RNA spiked in. The sample's subset: FACS-sorted CD8+CD4-CCR7+CD45RA+ naive T cells. This TCR was sampled from a human donor in good health. Some libraries in this study had Jurkat cell RNA spiked in. The V and J genes are TRBV13 and TRBJ2-3; the D gene is possibly TRBD2 (6 bases). CDR3 nucleotides: TGTGCCAGCAGCGCGGGACCAGCGGGAGATACGCAGTATTTT. Protein product: CASSAGPAGDTQYF.